Listed here are 23 T cell receptor beta chains from one sample, sequenced in a study of technical replicates of blood from several donors. Sequencing was performed with immunoSEQ multiplex PCR; in TCRdb, only in-frame clones are kept and a portion is missing. The repertoire holds under 95,000 clones, with 91% as singletons. Specimen: T cells isolated from PBMCs. Receptors were obtained from a human donor in good health. Some clones in this sample may be carry-over from other donors' samples.

This chain joins TRBV4-1 and TRBJ1-2, with 8 bases that match TRBD1. Germline V gives CDR1 MGHRA, CDR2 YSYEKL. V was clipped by 4 bases and J by 5 bases; unmatched bases: 3. This CDR3 is built from 13 residues. The CDR3 protein is CASSLGQGYGYTF. The CDR3 DNA sequence: TGCGCCAGCAGCCTCGGACAGGGTTATGGCTACACCTTC.

The CDR3 DNA sequence: TGTGCCAGTAGTATAGATTTCGGCGGTAATAGCAATCAGCCCCAGCATTTT. Amino acids: CASSIDFGGNSNQPQHF. The chain has TRBV19 and TRBJ1-5; no reliable D call. The CDR3 is 17 residues long. Deletions cut 0 bases from V and 0 bases from J, with 12 bases between. In germline, CDR1 is LNHDA, CDR2 SQIVND (reference sequence).

The chain has TRBV5-4 and TRBJ2-7; unclear D gene. The CDR3 contains 14 residues. The V end lost 0 bases, the J end lost 3 bases, and 10 bases lay between the germline ends. Germline lookup yields CDR1 SGHNT and CDR2 YYREEE (reference sequence). This CDR3 reads CASSLVGSYYEQYF. CDR3 bases: TGTGCCAGCAGCTTGGTGGGCAGTTACTACGAGCAGTACTTC.

The J gene is TRBJ1-1, the V gene TRBV27; unclear D gene. The CDR3 has 15 residues. Germline V gene sequence: CDR1 MNHEY, CDR2 SMNVEV (reference sequence). V shed 3 bases and J shed 11 bases, with 22 bases lying between them. The CDR3 loop is CASSFLSGLVHTAFF. The CDR3 nucleotides read TGTGCCAGCAGTTTCTTATCTGGCTTGGTACACACGGCTTTCTTT.

The chain couples TRBV18 to TRBJ2-2; 9 bases are a match to TRBD2. V was clipped by 3 bases and J by 0 bases; unmatched bases: 5. The CDR3 runs 17 residues. CDR1 and CDR2 (germline): KGHSH, LQKENI. The CDR3 loop is CASSPYGTSTNTGELFF. CDR3 DNA: TGTGCCAGCTCACCTTACGGGACTAGCACGAACACCGGGGAGCTGTTTTTT.

The V gene is TRBV7-6, the J gene TRBJ2-2, with 8 bases identical to TRBD1. This CDR3 is built from 15 residues. CDR1 and CDR2 from the germline V gene are SGHVS and FNYEAQ. Trimming removed 1 base from V and 4 bases from J; junction bases left unmatched: 2. The CDR3 is CASSLGGTGTGELFF. CDR3 DNA: TGTGCCAGCAGCTTAGGCGGGACAGGCACCGGGGAGCTGTTTTTT.

The chain uses TRBV7-2 and TRBJ1-5; D ambiguous. The germline V gene encodes CDR1 SGHTA and CDR2 FQGNSA. Trimming removed 2 bases from V and 6 bases from J, with 11 bases in between. There are 14 residues in the CDR3. The CDR3 reads CASSLQEGGQPQHF. The CDR3 bases are TGTGCCAGCAGCTTACAGGAGGGAGGTCAGCCCCAGCATTTT.

V and J are TRBV4-1 and TRBJ2-2; possibly TRBD1 for D (6 bases). Trimming stripped 1 base from V and 1 base from J, with 13 bases between. Germline CDR1 MGHRA, CDR2 YSYEKL. The CDR3 loop spans 17 amino acids. This CDR3 is CASSQVRATGNTGELFF. The CDR3 coding sequence is TGCGCCAGCAGCCAAGTGCGGGCGACAGGGAACACCGGGGAGCTGTTTTTT.

V and J are TRBV7-9 and TRBJ1-1; D might be TRBD1 (6 bases). Looked up from germline, CDR1 is SEHNR and CDR2 is FQNEAQ (reference sequence). V lost 5 bases, J lost 0 bases, and 10 bases lay in between. The CDR3 runs 14 residues. CDR3 loop: CASSPGHLNTEAFF. For the CDR3, the DNA is TGTGCCAGCAGCCCGGGACATTTGAACACTGAAGCTTTCTTT.

The gene calls are TRBV29-1 and TRBJ1-4; D may be TRBD1 (5 bases). The V end lost 6 bases, the J end lost 14 bases, and 16 bases lay between the germline ends. Per germline, CDR1 SQVTM and CDR2 ANQGSEA. The CDR3 loop spans 11 amino acids. The CDR3, as DNA: TGCAGCGTAAAGGGGAATAATAATCTGTTTTTT. Its protein product is CSVKGNNNLFF.

This chain joins TRBV7-6 and TRBJ2-1, with D possibly being TRBD1 (6 bases). V was cut by 4 bases and J by 7 bases, with 23 bases left in between. This CDR3 is 17 amino acids long. Germline lookup yields CDR1 SGHVS and CDR2 FNYEAQ. The CDR3 region is CASSSYPGARGENEQFF. The DNA of the CDR3 is TGTGCCAGCAGCTCATACCCAGGGGCCAGGGGAGAGAATGAGCAGTTCTTC.

The chain uses TRBV9 and TRBJ2-5, with 7 bases identical to TRBD1. The J call is in doubt because the DNA end fits TRBJ2-7 better. The CDR3 extends over 15 amino acids. The germline CDR1 and CDR2 sequences are SGDLS and YYNGEE. The DNA of the CDR3 is TGTGCCAGCAGCGTAGAGGGACAGAGCTCCTACGAGCAGTACTTC. This encodes CASSVEGQSSYEQYF.

For the CDR3, the DNA is TGTGCCAGTGCCTCAGTGGCGAACACTGAAGCTTTCTTT. It specifies CASASVANTEAFF. J is TRBJ1-1 and V is TRBV19; no firm D call. Trimming shortened V by 8 bases and J by 1 base, and 11 bases separated the two germline ends. The CDR3 consists of 13 residues. Per the germline V gene, CDR1 is LNHDA and CDR2 is SQIVND (reference sequence).

The chain couples TRBV19 to TRBJ1-4, with D unclear. CDR1 and CDR2 (germline): LNHDA, SQIVND (reference sequence). This CDR3 contains 15 residues. Deletions cut 1 base from V and 4 bases from J, with 10 bases between. CDR3 protein: CASSIGAGFNEKLFF. CDR3 DNA sequence: TGTGCCAGTAGTATAGGAGCAGGATTTAATGAAAAACTGTTTTTT.

This chain links TRBV7-2 with TRBJ2-7; 7 bases are a match to TRBD2. J lost 4 bases, V lost 4 bases, and 10 bases had no gene match. This CDR3 spans 15 amino acids. Germline V gene sequence: CDR1 SGHTA, CDR2 FQGNSA. The CDR3 here is CASSSETGRPYEQYF. As DNA, the CDR3 is TGTGCCAGCAGCTCCGAAACCGGGAGGCCGTACGAGCAGTACTTC.

The CDR3 here is CASSLFSRSADTQYF. In DNA, the CDR3 is TGTGCCAGCAGCTTATTTTCAAGGAGTGCAGATACGCAGTATTTT. V usage is TRBV5-8 and J usage is TRBJ2-3; no reliable D call. The CDR3 contains 15 residues. V dropped 2 bases and J dropped 4 bases, with 14 bases sitting between them. The V gene's germline CDR1 is SGHTS and CDR2 YDEGEE.

The chain employs TRBV9 and TRBJ2-1; D might be TRBD2 (7 bases). Germline CDR1 and CDR2: SGDLS and YYNGEE. The CDR3 runs 17 residues. V was clipped by 0 bases and J by 8 bases, with 21 bases between them. The CDR3 nucleotides read TGTGCCAGCAGCGTAGCTTTTGGTGGGGGGGCCCCCGATGAGCAGTTCTTC. Protein sequence: CASSVAFGGGAPDEQFF.

This chain connects TRBV4-3 to TRBJ2-7; weak D call: TRBD2 (5 bases). The CDR3 length is 14 residues. V was pared by 4 bases and J by 4 bases, with 14 bases between. Germline values: CDR1 LGHNA, CDR2 YSLEER. This CDR3 reads CASSPWELGYEQYF. CDR3 DNA: TGCGCCAGCAGCCCCTGGGAGTTGGGGTACGAGCAGTACTTC.

The table lists this clone with a count of one. The rearrangement joins TRBV5-4 to TRBJ2-2; D possibly corresponds to TRBD1 (5 bases). The V gene's germline CDR1 is SGHNT and CDR2 YYREEE (reference sequence). V gave up 0 bases and J gave up 6 bases, with 18 bases separating them. This CDR3 is 17 amino acids long. CDR3 residues: CASSLVLGPTTSGELFF. The CDR3 DNA follows: TGTGCCAGCAGCTTGGTATTGGGGCCCACTACGTCCGGGGAGCTGTTTTTT.

The chain is built from TRBV2 and TRBJ2-3; a weak D match, TRBD2 (6 bases). This CDR3 spans 18 amino acids. Trimming took 4 bases from V and 2 from J, leaving 22 bases between them. Germline values: CDR1 SNHLY, CDR2 FYNNEI. CDR3 DNA: TGTGCCAGCAGTGCCGTCCTAACGACGGGGGTCCTCACAGATACGCAGTATTTT. Translation: CASSAVLTTGVLTDTQYF. Supplemented by reference TRBV2 and TRBJ2-3, the full variable domain reads EPEVTQTPSHQVTQMGQEVILRCVPISNHLYFYWYRQILGQKVEFLVSFYNNEISEKSEIFDDQFSVERPDGSNFTLKIRSTKLEDSAMYFCASSAVLTTGVLTDTQYFGPGTRLTVL.

This clone has a handful of counts. The rearrangement links TRBV6-5 to TRBJ1-4, with D perhaps matching TRBD1 (6 bases). Germline V gene lookup returns CDR1 MNHEY and CDR2 SVGAGI. The V end was cut by 6 bases, the J end by 0 bases, with 11 bases between. This CDR3 has 15 residues. The CDR3 protein is CASRGGLATNEKLFF. The CDR3 DNA sequence: TGTGCCAGCAGAGGGGGTCTTGCAACTAATGAAAAACTGTTTTTT.

The chain is built from TRBV5-1 and TRBJ2-1; D possibly corresponds to TRBD1 (5 bases). Germline CDR1 reads SGHRS; CDR2 reads YFSETQ. The CDR3 is 16 residues long. V lost 2 bases, J lost 1 base, and 13 bases lay in between. Here the CDR3 reads CASSFHSQGSYNEQFF. The CDR3 DNA sequence: TGCGCCAGCAGCTTTCATTCGCAGGGATCCTACAATGAGCAGTTCTTC.

This rearrangement joins TRBV12-5 to TRBJ1-1; 8 nucleotides match TRBD1. CDR1 and CDR2 (germline): LGHNT, FRNRAP. The CDR3 sequence is 17 residues long. Germline trimming cut 2 bases from V and 5 bases from J; bases unmatched to any gene: 13. CDR3 in amino acids: CASGLKVGQGARTEAFF. CDR3 sequence (DNA): TGTGCTAGTGGTTTGAAGGTTGGGCAGGGGGCGCGTACTGAAGCTTTCTTT.